This TCR beta chain came from a study of PD-1 blockade in classical Hodgkin lymphoma. Whole-study findings and limits: It was CD4+ TCR diversity, not CD8+, that rose significantly by C4D1. Patients newly diagnosed and complete responders had comparable baseline diversity.

CDR1 is LGHNA and CDR2 is YNFKEQ in the germline V gene. The CDR3 covers 13 residues. V was pared by 4 bases and J by 8 bases, with 14 bases between. Details on this clone: Antigen unknown.

Some clones are missing from TCRdb's copy, which holds only in-frame ones; the method was immunoSEQ multiplex PCR. This table holds tens of thousands of clones, around 71% found once. Following autologous stem cell transplantation, relapse occurred in every patient, and exposure to brentuximab vedotin varied. The clonotype was recovered from a human donor with classical Hodgkin lymphoma. This chain uses TRBV4-2 with TRBJ1-2, with D tentatively TRBD1 (6 bases). Here the sequenced sample was peripheral blood mononuclear cells (PBMCs), taken at baseline. The CDR3 bases are TGTGCCAGCAGCCCGACAGGCAACAGGGGCTACACCTTC. This codes for CASSPTGNRGYTF.